These T cell receptor beta chains were read from a single sample in a study of blood T cells in healthy people across ages. Via MiXCR, TCRdb re-called the 5' RACE reads, giving one row per CDR3 protein. The table lists about 1.1 million distinct CDR3 sequences, approximately 38% of them singletons. Material for sequencing was blood. These receptor sequences come from a young man in good health. The CDR3 runs from the conserved cysteine through the conserved F or W. A D gene is named only where the DNA matches it firmly. A clone size is listed for some rows: how often the clone was seen (once, few, many), or a class if it is expanded.

v_gene,d_gene,len,abundance,j_gene,CDR3nt,CDR3aa
TRBV9,TRBD2,15,NA,TRBJ2-1,TGTGCCAGCAGCGTAGGGGCGGGGGGTAGCAATGAGCAGTTCTTC,CASSVGAGGSNEQFF
TRBV2,NA,14,NA,TRBJ2-3,TGTGCCAGCAGTGAAGTTATTAGAACAGATACGCAGTATTTT,CASSEVIRTDTQYF
TRBV4-3,NA,14,many,TRBJ1-2,TGCGCCAGCAGCCCTGGGGATTTTAACTATGGCTACACCTTC,CASSPGDFNYGYTF
TRBV9,NA,13,NA,TRBJ2-5,TGTGCCAGCAGCGTATCTCAGCAGGAGACCCAGTACTTC,CASSVSQQETQYF
TRBV6-5,NA,13,NA,TRBJ2-5,TGTGCCAGCAGTAGTCGGTCAGAAGAGACCCAGTACTTC,CASSSRSEETQYF
TRBV4-1,TRBD1,12,NA,TRBJ1-4,TGCGCCAGCAGCGAGAGGACAGGGAAGCTGTTTTTT,CASSERTGKLFF
TRBV6-6,NA,13,once,TRBJ2-1,TGTGCCAGCAGTTTCGGGCCAGAAGAGACCCAGTTCTTC,CASSFGPEETQFF
TRBV5-1,TRBD1,15,NA,TRBJ2-2,TGCGCCAGCAGCCTTGGACAGGGTCCAGGGCGGGAGCTGTTTTTT,CASSLGQGPGRELFF
TRBV20-1,NA,12,NA,TRBJ1-1,TGCAGTGCTACGGGACAGAACACTGAAGCTTTCTTT,CSATGQNTEAFF
TRBV6-2/TRBV6-3,TRBD1,18,NA,TRBJ1-2,TGTGCCAGTAGTTACTCGTCGGGAACAGGGGGCGCTTCCTATGGCTACACCTTC,CASSYSSGTGGASYGYTF
TRBV20-1,TRBD2,13,NA,TRBJ2-3,TGCAGTGCGGAGCGGGGGCCTACAGATACGCAGTATTTT,CSAERGPTDTQYF
TRBV6-5,NA,14,NA,TRBJ2-1,TGTGCCAGCAGGGCGGCACAGTTAGCCTACGAGCAGTTCTTC,CASRAAQLAYEQFF
TRBV6-2/TRBV6-3,NA,14,NA,TRBJ1-5,TGTGCCAGCAGCGAACTAAGGGTTAATCAGCCCCAGCATTTT,CASSELRVNQPQHF
TRBV20-1,TRBD2,14,NA,TRBJ2-7,TGCAGTGCTATCCCTTCGCGGGGGTACAATGAGCAGTACTTC,CSAIPSRGYNEQYF